This T cell receptor beta chain is drawn from a study of blood T cell repertoires in COVID-19 (dated by TCRdb to the early 2020s). As for the study more broadly: Samples covering the acute and convalescent phases of COVID-19 were provided by collaborators in the United States, Italy and Spain. The material from the prospective study consisted of cDNA or gDNA derived from T cells, B-cell-depleted T cells, or PBMCs. Deeply sampled blood TCRbeta repertoires from subjects exposed to, actively infected with, or recovered from COVID-19 were included in the dataset. The repertoires were made available in a free public database intended to serve as a resource for research on the immune response to SARS-CoV-2. The samples were drawn from two sources: the first 160 participants of the ongoing ImmuneRACE study, and 1,254 subjects contributed by 6 global collaborators. Sample metadata almost always included a de-identified subject ID, COVID-19 status, age in years and sex. Where available, HLA class I and class II types were taken from metadata supplied by the sample provider and were not determined by assay-based typing. Beyond this particular receptor, the publication reports: Clinical and demographic metadata were provided uncurated, with the amount varying by source and participant.

The CDR3 contains 15 residues, cysteine and phenylalanine counted. Only CDR3 DNA is held: 45 bases, read in frame from base 1. The germline V gene encodes CDR1 LNHDA and CDR2 SQIVND (reference sequence). The germline V end is reduced by 7 bases and the J end by 2 bases; junction bases left unmatched: 5. TCRbeta CDR3 regions were amplified from genomic DNA by means of the immunoSEQ Assay, a bias-controlled multiplex PCR. Per the authors' processing: The number of nucleated cells in each sample was estimated by amplification of reference gene primers within the assay. Sequence reads were collapsed and filtered to measure the absolute abundance of every unique TCRbeta CDR3 rearrangement. Productive Simpson clonality was computed per sample as the square root of Simpson's diversity index over productive rearrangements. As stored in TCRdb, this immuneACCESS dataset retains in-frame rearrangements with V and J assigned. A fraction of the clones does not appear; measured against another copy, unresolved V genes explain less than half of the discrepancy, and the remainder lacks a known reason. That table supplies the V and J calls and clone size; D and trimming were determined from the DNA. The sample table lists some 250,000 clones, around 82% of them with a count of one. The ten largest clones take up approximately 4.7% of the sample.

Points on this clone: The antigen this receptor binds is unknown. One base away there is no much larger clone; base qualities are not given.

Whole blood was collected in K2EDTA tubes by collaborating institutions according to the institutions' own protocols. For TCRbeta analysis, collaborator samples were shipped as frozen whole blood, as isolated PBMCs, or as DNA extracted from either sample type. The source of this sequence is a man in his fifties with active or convalescent COVID-19. The sequence links TRBV19 to TRBJ1-5, and 10 bases in between align with TRBD1. The sequenced material came from peripheral blood. For the CDR3, the sequence is CASTRDRGGNQPQHF. The bases read TGTGCCAGTACCCGGGACAGGGGTGGCAATCAGCCCCAGCATTTT.